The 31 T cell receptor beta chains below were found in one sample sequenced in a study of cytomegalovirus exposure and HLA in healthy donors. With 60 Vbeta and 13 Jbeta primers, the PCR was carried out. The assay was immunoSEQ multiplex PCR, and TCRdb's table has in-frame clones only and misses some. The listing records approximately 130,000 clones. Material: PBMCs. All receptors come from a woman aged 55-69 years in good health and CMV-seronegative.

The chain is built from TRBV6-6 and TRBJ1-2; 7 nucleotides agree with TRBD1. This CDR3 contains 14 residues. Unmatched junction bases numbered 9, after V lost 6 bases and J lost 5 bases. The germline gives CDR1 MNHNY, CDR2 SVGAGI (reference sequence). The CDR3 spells CASSITGERYGYTF. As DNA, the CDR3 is TGTGCCAGCAGCATCACAGGGGAGAGGTATGGCTACACCTTC.

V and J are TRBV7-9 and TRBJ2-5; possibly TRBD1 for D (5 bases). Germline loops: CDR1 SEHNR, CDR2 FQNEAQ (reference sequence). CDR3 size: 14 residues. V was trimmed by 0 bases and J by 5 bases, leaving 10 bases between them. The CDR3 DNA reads TGTGCCAGCAGCTTAGCTGCAGGGTGGGAGACCCAGTACTTC. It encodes CASSLAAGWETQYF.

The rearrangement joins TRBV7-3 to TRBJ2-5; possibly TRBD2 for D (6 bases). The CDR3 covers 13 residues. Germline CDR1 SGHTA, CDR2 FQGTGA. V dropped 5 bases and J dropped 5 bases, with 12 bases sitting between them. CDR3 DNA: TGTGCCAGCAGCCCATCCCGGGGGGAGACCCAGTACTTC. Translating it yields CASSPSRGETQYF.

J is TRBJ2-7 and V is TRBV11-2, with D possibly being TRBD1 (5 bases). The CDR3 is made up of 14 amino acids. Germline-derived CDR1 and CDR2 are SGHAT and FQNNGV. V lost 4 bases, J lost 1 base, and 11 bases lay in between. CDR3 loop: CASSSPRQSYEQYF. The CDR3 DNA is TGTGCCAGCAGCTCTCCCCGACAGTCCTACGAGCAGTACTTC.

The CDR3 loop reads CAWSGGALNTEAFF. DNA for the CDR3: TGTGCCTGGAGTGGTGGGGCTTTGAACACTGAAGCTTTCTTT. This chain links TRBV30 with TRBJ1-1; D might be TRBD1 (5 bases). With 1 base removed from V and 0 bases from J, the gap between germline ends came to 9 bases. The CDR3 contains 14 residues. The germline V gene has CDR1 GTSNPN and CDR2 SVGIG (reference sequence).

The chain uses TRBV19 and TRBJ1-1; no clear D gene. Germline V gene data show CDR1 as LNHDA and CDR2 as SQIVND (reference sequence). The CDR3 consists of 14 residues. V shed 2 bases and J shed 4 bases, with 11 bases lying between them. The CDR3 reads CASSIQMGGTEAFF. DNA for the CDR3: TGTGCCAGTAGTATACAAATGGGAGGCACTGAAGCTTTCTTT.

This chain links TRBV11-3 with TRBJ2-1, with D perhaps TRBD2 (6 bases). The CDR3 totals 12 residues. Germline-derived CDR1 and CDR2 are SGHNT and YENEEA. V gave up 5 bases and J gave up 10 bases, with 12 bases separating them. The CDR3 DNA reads TGTGCCAGCAGCATTTGGGCGGGGGAGCAGTTCTTC. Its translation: CASSIWAGEQFF.

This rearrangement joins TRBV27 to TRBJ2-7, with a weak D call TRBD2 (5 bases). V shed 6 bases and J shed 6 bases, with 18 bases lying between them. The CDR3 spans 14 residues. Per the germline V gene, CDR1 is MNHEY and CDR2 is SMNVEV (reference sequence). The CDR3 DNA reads TGTGCCAGCAGCAGGACGGGAACGAGAGTCGAGCAGTACTTC. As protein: CASSRTGTRVEQYF.

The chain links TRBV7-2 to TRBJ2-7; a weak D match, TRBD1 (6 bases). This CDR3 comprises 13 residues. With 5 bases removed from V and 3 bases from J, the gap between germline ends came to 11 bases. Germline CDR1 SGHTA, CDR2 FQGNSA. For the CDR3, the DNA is TGTGCCAGCAGCCCCCGGGACAACTACGAGCAGTACTTC. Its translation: CASSPRDNYEQYF.

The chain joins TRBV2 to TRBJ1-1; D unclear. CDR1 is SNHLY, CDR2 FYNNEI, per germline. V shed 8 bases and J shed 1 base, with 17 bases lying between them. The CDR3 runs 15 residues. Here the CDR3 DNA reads TGTGCCAGCCCTACACTGGAGGGCCCGAACACTGAAGCTTTCTTT. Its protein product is CASPTLEGPNTEAFF.

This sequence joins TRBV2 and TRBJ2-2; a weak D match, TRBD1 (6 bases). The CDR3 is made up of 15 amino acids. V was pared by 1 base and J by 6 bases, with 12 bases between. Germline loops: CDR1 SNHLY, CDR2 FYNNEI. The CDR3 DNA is TGTGCCAGCAGTGAAGGCAGGGGCGGGTCCGGGGAGCTGTTTTTT. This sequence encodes CASSEGRGGSGELFF.

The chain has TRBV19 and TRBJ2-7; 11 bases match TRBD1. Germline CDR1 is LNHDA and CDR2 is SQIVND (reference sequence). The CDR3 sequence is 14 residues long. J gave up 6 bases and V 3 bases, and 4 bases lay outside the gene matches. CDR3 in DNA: TGTGCCAGTAGTATTGGGACAGGGGGGGGCGAGCAGTACTTC. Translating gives CASSIGTGGGEQYF.

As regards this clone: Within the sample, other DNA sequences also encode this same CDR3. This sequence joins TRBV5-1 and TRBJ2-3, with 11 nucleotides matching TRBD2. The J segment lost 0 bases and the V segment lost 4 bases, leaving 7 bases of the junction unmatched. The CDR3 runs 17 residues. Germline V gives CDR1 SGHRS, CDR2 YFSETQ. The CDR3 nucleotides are TGCGCCAGCAGCATGGGGGGGACTAGCGGAAGCACAGATACGCAGTATTTT. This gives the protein CASSMGGTSGSTDTQYF.

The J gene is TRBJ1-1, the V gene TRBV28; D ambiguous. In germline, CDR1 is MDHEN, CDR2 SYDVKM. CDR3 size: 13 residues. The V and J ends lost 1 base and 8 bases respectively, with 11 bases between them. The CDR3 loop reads CASSLLEGSEAFF. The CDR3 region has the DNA TGTGCCAGCAGTTTATTGGAGGGATCAGAAGCTTTCTTT.

CDR3 in DNA: TGTGCCTGCGGTTCGGGGTCTACCTACGAGCAGTACTTC. Amino acids: CACGSGSTYEQYF. The V call is TRBV30, the J call TRBJ2-7, with D perhaps matching TRBD2 (5 bases). CDR1 is GTSNPN and CDR2 is SVGIG in the germline V gene (reference sequence). V was cut by 6 bases and J by 2 bases, with 14 bases left in between. The CDR3 spans 13 residues.

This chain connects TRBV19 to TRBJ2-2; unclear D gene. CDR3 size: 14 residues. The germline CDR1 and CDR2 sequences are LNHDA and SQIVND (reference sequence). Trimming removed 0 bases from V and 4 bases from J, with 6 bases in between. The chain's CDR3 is CASSIEHVTGELFF. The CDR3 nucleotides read TGTGCCAGTAGTATAGAACACGTCACCGGGGAGCTGTTTTTT.

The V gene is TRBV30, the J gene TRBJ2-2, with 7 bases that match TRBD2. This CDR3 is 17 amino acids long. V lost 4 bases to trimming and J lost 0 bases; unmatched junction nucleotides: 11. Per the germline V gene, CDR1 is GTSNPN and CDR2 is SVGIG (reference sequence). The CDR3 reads CAWTLGRTSTNTGELFF. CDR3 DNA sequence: TGTGCCTGGACCCTCGGGAGGACTTCCACGAACACCGGGGAGCTGTTTTTT.

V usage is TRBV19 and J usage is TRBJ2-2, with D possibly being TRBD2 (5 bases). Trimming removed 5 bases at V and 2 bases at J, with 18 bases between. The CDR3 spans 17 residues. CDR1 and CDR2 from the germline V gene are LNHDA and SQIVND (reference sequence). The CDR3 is CASSPRPRGSNTGELFF. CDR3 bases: TGTGCCAGTAGTCCCCGTCCTCGAGGGTCAAACACCGGGGAGCTGTTTTTT.

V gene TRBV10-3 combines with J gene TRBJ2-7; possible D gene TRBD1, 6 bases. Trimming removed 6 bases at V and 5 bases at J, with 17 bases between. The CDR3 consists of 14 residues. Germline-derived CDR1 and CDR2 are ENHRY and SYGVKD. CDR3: CAISATDSRNEQYF. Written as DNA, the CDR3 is TGTGCCATCAGCGCTACGGACAGTCGAAACGAGCAGTACTTC.

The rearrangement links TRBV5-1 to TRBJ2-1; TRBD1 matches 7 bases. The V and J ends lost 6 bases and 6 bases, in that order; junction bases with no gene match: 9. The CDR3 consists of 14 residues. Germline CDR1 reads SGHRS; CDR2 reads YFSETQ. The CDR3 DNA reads TGCGCCAGCACCACACTACAGGGGTCCAATGAGCAGTTCTTC. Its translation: CASTTLQGSNEQFF.

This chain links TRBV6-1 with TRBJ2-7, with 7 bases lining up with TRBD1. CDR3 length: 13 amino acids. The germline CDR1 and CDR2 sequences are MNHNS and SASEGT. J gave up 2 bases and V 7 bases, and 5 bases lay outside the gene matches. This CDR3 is CASTRQGTYEQYF. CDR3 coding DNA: TGTGCCAGCACCAGACAGGGTACCTACGAGCAGTACTTC.

DNA for the CDR3: TGTGCCAGCAGTTTTTCACGGAGCGGAAGCAATGAGCAGTTCTTC. Protein product: CASSFSRSGSNEQFF. The rearrangement links TRBV28 to TRBJ2-1; D possibly corresponds to TRBD2 (5 bases). The germline V and J ends were trimmed by 3 bases and 6 bases, with 15 bases remaining between them. CDR3 length: 15 residues. Germline V lookup: CDR1 MDHEN, CDR2 SYDVKM.

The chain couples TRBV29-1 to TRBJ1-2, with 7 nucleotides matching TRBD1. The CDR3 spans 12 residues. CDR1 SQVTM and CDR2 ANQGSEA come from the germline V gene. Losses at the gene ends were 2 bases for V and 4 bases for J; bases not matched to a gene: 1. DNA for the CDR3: TGCAGCGTTGAAAACAGGGGCTATGGCTACACCTTC. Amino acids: CSVENRGYGYTF.

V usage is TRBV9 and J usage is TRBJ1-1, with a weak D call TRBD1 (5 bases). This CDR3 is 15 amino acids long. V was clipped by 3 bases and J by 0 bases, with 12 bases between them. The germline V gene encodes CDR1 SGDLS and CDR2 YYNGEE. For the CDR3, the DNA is TGTGCCAGCAGCGAGGGCGGGGGGATGAACACTGAAGCTTTCTTT. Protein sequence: CASSEGGGMNTEAFF. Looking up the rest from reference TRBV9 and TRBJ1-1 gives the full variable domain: DSGVTQTPKHLITATGQRVTLRCSPRSGDLSVYWYQQSLDQGLQFLIQYYNGEERAKGNILERFSAQQFPDLHSELNLSSLELGDSALYFCASSEGGGMNTEAFFGQGTRLTVV.

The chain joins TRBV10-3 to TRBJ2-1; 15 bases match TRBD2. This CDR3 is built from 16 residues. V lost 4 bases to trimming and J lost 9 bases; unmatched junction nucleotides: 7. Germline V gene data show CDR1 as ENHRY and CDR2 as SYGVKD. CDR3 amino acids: CAISGTSGRAGGEQFF. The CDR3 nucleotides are TGTGCCATCAGTGGGACTAGCGGGAGGGCCGGGGGTGAGCAGTTCTTC.

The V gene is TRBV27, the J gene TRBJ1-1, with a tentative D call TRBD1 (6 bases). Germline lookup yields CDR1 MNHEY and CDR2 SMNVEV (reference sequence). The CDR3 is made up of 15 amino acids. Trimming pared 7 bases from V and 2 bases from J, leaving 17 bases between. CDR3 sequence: CASMRRGGINTEAFF. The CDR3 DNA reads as TGTGCCAGCATGAGGAGGGGGGGTATCAACACTGAAGCTTTCTTT.

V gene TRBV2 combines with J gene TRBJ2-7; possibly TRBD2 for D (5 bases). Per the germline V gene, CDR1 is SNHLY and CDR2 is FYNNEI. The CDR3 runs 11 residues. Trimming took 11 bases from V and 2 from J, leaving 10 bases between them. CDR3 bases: TGTGCCGGGAAAGCGGCCTACGAGCAGTACTTC. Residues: CAGKAAYEQYF.

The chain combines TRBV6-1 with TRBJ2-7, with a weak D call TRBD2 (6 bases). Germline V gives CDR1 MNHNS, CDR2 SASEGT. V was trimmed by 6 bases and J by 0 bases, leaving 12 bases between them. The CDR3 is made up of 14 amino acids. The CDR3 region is CASRGSGDSYEQYF. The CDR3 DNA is TGTGCCAGCAGGGGTAGCGGAGACTCCTACGAGCAGTACTTC.

CDR3 in DNA: TGCGCCAGCAGGGACCGGGGGTTAACTGAAGCTTTCTTT. It translates to CASRDRGLTEAFF. The genes are TRBV5-1 and TRBJ1-1; D may be TRBD1 (5 bases). Germline assignment: CDR1 SGHRS and CDR2 YFSETQ. CDR3 length equals 13 residues. V gave up 5 bases and J gave up 5 bases, with 13 bases separating them.

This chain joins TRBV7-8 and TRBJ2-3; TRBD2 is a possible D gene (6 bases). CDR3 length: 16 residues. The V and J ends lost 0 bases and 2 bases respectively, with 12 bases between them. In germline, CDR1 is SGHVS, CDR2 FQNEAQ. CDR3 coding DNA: TGTGCCAGCAGCTTAGCGGCGGGGCAGAACACAGATACGCAGTATTTT. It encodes CASSLAAGQNTDTQYF.

The CDR3, as DNA: TGTGCCATCAGTGTCGGGGGTCCCTATGGCTACACCTTC. Protein sequence: CAISVGGPYGYTF. V is TRBV10-3 and J is TRBJ1-2; TRBD1 is a possible D gene (5 bases). Germline V lookup: CDR1 ENHRY, CDR2 SYGVKD. V was trimmed by 4 bases and J by 4 bases, leaving 10 bases between them. The CDR3 is made up of 13 amino acids.